The 30 T cell receptor beta chains below come from one sample, sequenced in a study of blood T cell repertoires in COVID-19. TCRdb keeps only in-frame clones here, not all; method: immunoSEQ multiplex PCR. The profile shows approximately 150,000 clones, around 91% of them singletons. Sequencing used peripheral blood. The receptors originated from a woman aged 55-70 years with active COVID-19.

The chain uses TRBV5-8 and TRBJ1-1; 9 bases match TRBD1. The V segment lost 4 bases and the J segment 4 bases; nucleotides outside the gene matches: 8. Germline V gene sequence: CDR1 SGHTS, CDR2 YDEGEE. This CDR3 contains 15 residues. CDR3 amino acids: CASSLSGQGVTEAFF. CDR3 sequence (DNA): TGTGCCAGCAGCCTCTCGGGACAGGGAGTCACTGAAGCTTTCTTT.

V usage is TRBV5-1 and J usage is TRBJ2-3, with D possibly matching TRBD2 (6 bases). This CDR3 spans 16 amino acids. The V gene lost 0 bases and the J gene lost 0 bases, with 11 bases spanning the gap. Looked up from germline, CDR1 is SGHRS and CDR2 is YFSETQ. CDR3 DNA: TGCGCCAGCAGCTTGGACCGCGGGGCTAGCACAGATACGCAGTATTTT. Residues: CASSLDRGASTDTQYF.

The genes are TRBV19 and TRBJ2-1; no clear D. The V end lost 3 bases, the J end lost 0 bases, and 9 bases lay between the germline ends. The V gene's germline CDR1 is LNHDA and CDR2 SQIVND (reference sequence). This CDR3 is built from 15 residues. CDR3 sequence: CASSMWARSYNEQFF. The CDR3 DNA sequence: TGTGCCAGTAGTATGTGGGCGCGCTCCTACAATGAGCAGTTCTTC.

This chain joins TRBV11-2 and TRBJ2-5; 12 bases match TRBD2. The CDR3 is 14 amino acids. Trimming at V came to 2 bases and at J to 5 bases, leaving 0 bases not matched to a gene. Germline values: CDR1 SGHAT, CDR2 FQNNGV. The CDR3 DNA reads TGTGCCAGCAGCTTAACTAGCGGGAGGGAGACCCAGTACTTC. Protein: CASSLTSGRETQYF. Combining the CDR3 with reference TRBV11-2 and TRBJ2-5 gives the whole variable domain EAGVAQSPRYKIIEKRQSVAFWCNPISGHATLYWYQQILGQGPKLLIQFQNNGVVDDSQLPKDRFSAERLKGVDSTLKIQPAKLEDSAVYLCASSLTSGRETQYFGPGTRLLVL.

The rearrangement joins TRBV28 to TRBJ2-1; 9 nucleotides line up with TRBD2. Trimming took 5 bases from V and 10 from J; bases not matched to a gene: 9. The CDR3 length is 14 residues. Looked up from germline, CDR1 is MDHEN and CDR2 is SYDVKM. CDR3 residues: CASSPAGGPWEQFF. For the CDR3, the DNA is TGTGCCAGCAGTCCGGCGGGAGGGCCTTGGGAGCAGTTCTTC.

This chain uses TRBV28 with TRBJ2-1, with 8 bases matching TRBD2. The CDR3 totals 15 residues. The V gene's germline CDR1 is MDHEN and CDR2 SYDVKM. V dropped 6 bases and J dropped 6; count of bases not matched to a gene: 10. The CDR3 DNA reads as TGTGCCAGCAGCTCAAGCGGGAGTTTCACCAATGAGCAGTTCTTC. Its protein is CASSSSGSFTNEQFF.

This clone was counted a few times. The chain is built from TRBV30 and TRBJ1-5, with unresolved D. V was pared by 1 base and J by 2 bases, with 9 bases between. This CDR3 comprises 14 residues. CDR1 and CDR2 (germline): GTSNPN, SVGIG (reference sequence). The CDR3 bases are TGTGCCTGGAGTGGAGTGAATGGCAATCAGCCCCAGCATTTT. Its protein product is CAWSGVNGNQPQHF.

The chain is built from TRBV6-5 and TRBJ2-1, with TRBD2 identical over 12 bases. The CDR3 runs to 16 residues. Germline lookup yields CDR1 MNHEY and CDR2 SVGAGI. The ends lost 4 bases at V and 3 bases at J; junction bases unmatched: 4. The CDR3: CASSSRLAGDYNEQFF. CDR3 nucleotide sequence: TGTGCCAGCAGTTCAAGACTAGCGGGAGACTACAATGAGCAGTTCTTC.

This rearrangement joins TRBV4-2 to TRBJ2-5; weak D call: TRBD2 (6 bases). V shed 0 bases and J shed 5 bases, with 19 bases lying between them. Germline-derived CDR1 and CDR2 are LGHNA and YNFKEQ. This CDR3 is 17 amino acids long. The CDR3 region has the DNA TGTGCCAGCAGCCAAGAGTCTAGATCGGGGACTGGGGAGACCCAGTACTTC. Translating gives CASSQESRSGTGETQYF.

This sequence joins TRBV7-2 and TRBJ2-2; 8 nucleotides align to TRBD2. Trimming removed 1 base from V and 7 bases from J; junction bases left unmatched: 8. CDR1 is SGHTA, CDR2 FQGNSA, per germline. The CDR3 is 16 residues long. CDR3: CASSLDGRANGGELFF. Written as DNA, the CDR3 is TGTGCCAGCAGCTTAGACGGGAGGGCCAACGGCGGGGAGCTGTTTTTT.

The V and J genes are TRBV9 and TRBJ2-6, with D hard to call. The CDR3 contains 12 residues. Between the trimmed V and J ends, which lost 6 bases and 3 bases, there was a span of 4 bases. Germline V gene sequence: CDR1 SGDLS, CDR2 YYNGEE. The CDR3 region has the DNA TGTGCCAGCACCCGTGGGGCCAACGTCCTGACTTTC. This gives the protein CASTRGANVLTF. Complete variable domain (other parts from reference TRBV9 and TRBJ2-6): DSGVTQTPKHLITATGQRVTLRCSPRSGDLSVYWYQQSLDQGLQFLIQYYNGEERAKGNILERFSAQQFPDLHSELNLSSLELGDSALYFCASTRGANVLTFGAGSRLTVL.

The J gene is TRBJ2-7, the V gene TRBV4-3; 8 bases line up with TRBD1. The ends lost 1 base at V and 3 bases at J; junction bases unmatched: 5. CDR1 is LGHNA, CDR2 YSLEER, per germline. The CDR3 is 15 residues long. The CDR3 region has the DNA TGCGCCAGCAGCCAAGGTAAAGGACAGGGCTACGAGCAGTACTTC. Protein product: CASSQGKGQGYEQYF.

The CDR3 nucleotides are TGCAGTGCTAGTAAGCAGGGAGGGACCCAGTACTTC. Its translation: CSASKQGGTQYF. The chain carries TRBV20-1 and TRBJ2-5, with D tentatively TRBD2 (6 bases). From germline, CDR1 is DFQATT and CDR2 SNEGSKA (reference sequence). The CDR3 is 12 amino acids. Trimming removed 3 bases at V and 7 bases at J, with 12 bases between.

V is TRBV16 and J is TRBJ1-2; maybe TRBD1 (5 bases). V shed 4 bases and J shed 4 bases, with 10 bases lying between them. The CDR3 contains 13 residues. CDR1 KGHSY and CDR2 FQNENV come from the germline V gene. CDR3 nucleotides: TGTGCCAGCAGCCCTGACAGACCCTATGGCTACACCTTC. Encoded protein: CASSPDRPYGYTF.

The rearrangement uses TRBV5-1 and TRBJ2-7, with D possibly being TRBD1 (5 bases). Trimming cost V 4 bases and J 0 bases, with 8 bases left between them. In germline, CDR1 is SGHRS, CDR2 YFSETQ. The CDR3 runs 13 residues. As DNA, the CDR3 is TGCGCCAGCAGCACAGACAGCTCCTACGAGCAGTACTTC. Translation: CASSTDSSYEQYF.

The chain couples TRBV28 to TRBJ1-6; tentatively, D is TRBD1 (6 bases). Trimming removed 5 bases at V and 8 bases at J, with 19 bases between. Germline assignment: CDR1 MDHEN and CDR2 SYDVKM. The CDR3 runs 16 residues. The CDR3 sequence: CASSTPGGRFYSPLHF. The CDR3 bases are TGTGCCAGCAGTACCCCCGGGGGGCGATTTTATTCACCCCTCCACTTT.

The chain couples TRBV18 to TRBJ2-2, with D perhaps matching TRBD2 (6 bases). This CDR3 is built from 16 residues. The V end was cut by 1 base, the J end by 7 bases, with 16 bases between. Germline values: CDR1 KGHSH, CDR2 LQKENI. The CDR3 DNA is TGTGCCAGCTCACCACGCGGAGGGGACCTGGGCGGGGAGCTGTTTTTT. Amino acids: CASSPRGGDLGGELFF.

V and J are TRBV9 and TRBJ2-3; TRBD2 might be the D (6 bases). CDR3 size: 16 residues. The germline V gene has CDR1 SGDLS and CDR2 YYNGEE. V was cut by 0 bases and J by 0 bases, with 11 bases left in between. Here the CDR3 reads CASSVGLAASTDTQYF. The CDR3 coding sequence is TGTGCCAGCAGCGTAGGTTTAGCGGCTAGCACAGATACGCAGTATTTT. The variable domain in full, with the rest retrieved from reference TRBV9 and TRBJ2-3, is DSGVTQTPKHLITATGQRVTLRCSPRSGDLSVYWYQQSLDQGLQFLIQYYNGEERAKGNILERFSAQQFPDLHSELNLSSLELGDSALYFCASSVGLAASTDTQYFGPGTRLTVL.

This clone was found a few times. V usage is TRBV30 and J usage is TRBJ2-7; perhaps TRBD2 as D (6 bases). The CDR3 is made up of 14 amino acids. The germline CDR1 and CDR2 sequences are GTSNPN and SVGIG (reference sequence). V was trimmed by 1 base and J by 0 bases, leaving 10 bases between them. In DNA, the CDR3 is TGTGCCTGGAGTGCCCCGACTAGCTCCTACGAGCAGTACTTC. This translates into CAWSAPTSSYEQYF.

The gene calls are TRBV7-2 and TRBJ2-5; D unresolved. Germline V gives CDR1 SGHTA, CDR2 FQGNSA. V was shortened by 1 base and J by 7 bases, with 10 bases between the two germline ends. CDR3 size: 13 residues. The CDR3 spells CASSLDQHRTQYF. In DNA, the CDR3 is TGTGCCAGCAGCTTAGATCAGCACAGGACCCAGTACTTC.

The chain uses TRBV4-3 and TRBJ2-1; 10 bases are shared with TRBD2. J was trimmed by 8 bases and V by 1 base; bases with no gene match: 5. The CDR3 is made up of 15 amino acids. From germline, CDR1 is LGHNA and CDR2 YSLEER. The CDR3 DNA is TGCGCCAGCAGCCAAGGGCTAGCGGGAGCGTATGAGCAGTTCTTC. Amino acids: CASSQGLAGAYEQFF.

The chain has TRBV7-8 and TRBJ2-1, with TRBD2 identical over 8 bases. CDR3 length: 18 amino acids. V lost 5 bases, J lost 2 bases, and 14 bases stayed unmatched. Germline V gene sequence: CDR1 SGHVS, CDR2 FQNEAQ. CDR3 protein: CASSPEPNKRGTYNEQFF. DNA of the CDR3: TGTGCCAGCAGCCCCGAACCCAACAAGCGGGGGACCTACAATGAGCAGTTCTTC.

This clone has only one observation. The chain is built from TRBV7-9 and TRBJ1-1; D possibly corresponds to TRBD1 (5 bases). Trimming stripped 5 bases from V and 2 bases from J, with 18 bases between. Germline lookup yields CDR1 SEHNR and CDR2 FQNEAQ (reference sequence). The CDR3 consists of 16 residues. This CDR3 reads CASSPTLLGPNTEAFF. CDR3 in DNA: TGTGCCAGCAGCCCCACTCTCCTGGGGCCTAACACTGAAGCTTTCTTT.

The chain is built from TRBV5-1 and TRBJ2-7; TRBD1 agrees at 8 bases. Germline V gene data show CDR1 as SGHRS and CDR2 as YFSETQ. V shed 2 bases and J 5 bases; nucleotides not matched to a gene: 6. The CDR3 runs to 14 residues. This chain's CDR3 is CASSLRTGLNEQYF. The CDR3 coding sequence is TGCGCCAGCAGCTTAAGGACAGGGCTCAACGAGCAGTACTTC.

This rearrangement joins TRBV30 to TRBJ1-5; D remains unclear. Germline assignment: CDR1 GTSNPN and CDR2 SVGIG (reference sequence). Between the trimmed V and J ends, which lost 0 bases and 2 bases, there was a span of 11 bases. This CDR3 is built from 15 residues. The CDR3 DNA reads TGTGCCTGGAGTGTGGCCGGGTCGGGCAATCAGCCCCAGCATTTT. It yields the protein CAWSVAGSGNQPQHF.

The chain combines TRBV4-1 with TRBJ2-7; D is possibly TRBD1 (6 bases). Germline lookup yields CDR1 MGHRA and CDR2 YSYEKL. CDR3 length: 15 residues. Trimming stripped 0 bases from V and 6 bases from J, with 15 bases between. The CDR3, as DNA: TGCGCCAGCAGCCAAGAACGACAGGTGAGGGGCGAGCAGTACTTC. Encoded protein: CASSQERQVRGEQYF.

V and J are TRBV5-6 and TRBJ1-2, with a weak D call TRBD1 (6 bases). Deletions cut 0 bases from V and 8 bases from J, with 14 bases between. The germline CDR1 and CDR2 sequences are SGHDT and YYEEEE. This CDR3 comprises 14 residues. This CDR3 reads CASSLALTGSGYTF. The DNA for the CDR3 is TGTGCCAGCAGCTTGGCCCTGACAGGATCCGGCTACACCTTC.

This chain connects TRBV28 to TRBJ1-4; D is unresolved. CDR3 length: 14 residues. The germline V and J ends were trimmed by 2 bases and 7 bases, with 11 bases remaining between them. Germline assignment: CDR1 MDHEN and CDR2 SYDVKM. The CDR3 bases are TGTGCCAGCAGTTTAATAGGAGGAGTTGAAAAACTGTTTTTT. It encodes CASSLIGGVEKLFF.

This chain joins TRBV6-5 and TRBJ2-7; 7 bases agree with TRBD1. Trimming at V came to 4 bases and at J to 0 bases, leaving 6 bases not matched to a gene. CDR3 length: 15 residues. Germline V gene data show CDR1 as MNHEY and CDR2 as SVGAGI. As DNA, the CDR3 is TGTGCCAGCAGTTCCACAGGGGACCTCTCCTACGAGCAGTACTTC. This translates into CASSSTGDLSYEQYF.

The V and J genes are TRBV6-6 and TRBJ2-5, with 7 nucleotides matching TRBD1. Germline CDR1 MNHNY, CDR2 SVGAGI (reference sequence). V was clipped by 4 bases and J by 5 bases; unmatched bases: 10. The CDR3 extends over 15 amino acids. The CDR3 loop reads CASSLRQGRGETQYF. The DNA for the CDR3 is TGTGCCAGCAGTTTAAGACAGGGACGAGGGGAGACCCAGTACTTC.